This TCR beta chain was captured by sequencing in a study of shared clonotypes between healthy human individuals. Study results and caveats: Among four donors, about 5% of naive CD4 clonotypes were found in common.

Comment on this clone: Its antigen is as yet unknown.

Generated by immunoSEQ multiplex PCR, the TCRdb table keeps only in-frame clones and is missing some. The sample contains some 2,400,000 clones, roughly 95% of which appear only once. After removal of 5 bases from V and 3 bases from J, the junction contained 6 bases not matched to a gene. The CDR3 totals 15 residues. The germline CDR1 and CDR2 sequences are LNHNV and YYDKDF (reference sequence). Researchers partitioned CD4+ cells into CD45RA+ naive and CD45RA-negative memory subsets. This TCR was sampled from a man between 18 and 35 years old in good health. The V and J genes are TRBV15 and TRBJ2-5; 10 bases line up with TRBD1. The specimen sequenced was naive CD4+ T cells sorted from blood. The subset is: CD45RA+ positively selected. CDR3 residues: CATSGGQGKKETQYF. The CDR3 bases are TGTGCCACCAGCGGGGGACAGGGGAAGAAAGAGACCCAGTACTTC.